The 3 T cell receptor beta chains below come from one sample, sequenced in a study of PD-1 blockade in classical Hodgkin lymphoma. The protocol was immunoSEQ multiplex PCR, while the TCRdb copy is restricted to in-frame clones and leaves out a portion. The sample consists of tens of thousands of clones, about 93% of them appearing once. Time point: newly diagnosed, previously untreated cHL patient sample. Input material: peripheral blood mononuclear cells (PBMCs). All receptors derive from a human donor with classical Hodgkin lymphoma.

The gene calls are TRBV28 and TRBJ2-3; maybe TRBD2 (6 bases). V gave up 5 bases and J gave up 0 bases, with 15 bases separating them. The CDR3 spans 16 residues. The V gene's germline CDR1 is MDHEN and CDR2 SYDVKM. The CDR3: CASSLVGGRSTDTQYF. The DNA for the CDR3 is TGTGCCAGCAGTCTAGTGGGGGGAAGAAGCACAGATACGCAGTATTTT. The whole variable domain, filled in from reference TRBV28 and TRBJ2-3, reads DVKVTQSSRYLVKRTGEKVFLECVQDMDHENMFWYRQDPGLGLRLIYFSYDVKMKEKGDIPEGYSVSREKKERFSLILESASTNQTSMYLCASSLVGGRSTDTQYFGPGTRLTVL.

About this clone: An end of the junction differs from the germline gene, which may be a read error. The CDR3 region has the DNA TGTGCTAGCAGCCCGGGACTTAACACCGGGGAGCTGTTTTTT. Translated, it gives CASSPGLNTGELFF. V is TRBV7-7 and J is TRBJ2-2, with TRBD2 as a possible D gene (6 bases). The CDR3 is 14 amino acids. CDR1 is SSHAT, CDR2 FNYEAQ, per germline (reference sequence). Combining the CDR3 with reference TRBV7-7 and TRBJ2-2 gives the whole variable domain GAGVSQSPRYKVTKRGQDVTLRCDPISSHATLYWYQQALGQGPEFLTYFNYEAQPDKSGLPSDRFSAERPEGSISTLTIQRTEQRDSAMYRCASSPGLNTGELFFGEGSRLTVL.

The chain links TRBV28 to TRBJ2-2, with D possibly TRBD2 on 5 matching bases. V lost 6 bases, J lost 6 bases, and 11 bases lay in between. The CDR3 is made up of 13 amino acids. Germline CDR1 is MDHEN and CDR2 is SYDVKM. The CDR3 region is CASRVRGAGELFF. CDR3 coding DNA: TGTGCCAGCAGGGTTCGGGGTGCCGGGGAGCTGTTTTTT.